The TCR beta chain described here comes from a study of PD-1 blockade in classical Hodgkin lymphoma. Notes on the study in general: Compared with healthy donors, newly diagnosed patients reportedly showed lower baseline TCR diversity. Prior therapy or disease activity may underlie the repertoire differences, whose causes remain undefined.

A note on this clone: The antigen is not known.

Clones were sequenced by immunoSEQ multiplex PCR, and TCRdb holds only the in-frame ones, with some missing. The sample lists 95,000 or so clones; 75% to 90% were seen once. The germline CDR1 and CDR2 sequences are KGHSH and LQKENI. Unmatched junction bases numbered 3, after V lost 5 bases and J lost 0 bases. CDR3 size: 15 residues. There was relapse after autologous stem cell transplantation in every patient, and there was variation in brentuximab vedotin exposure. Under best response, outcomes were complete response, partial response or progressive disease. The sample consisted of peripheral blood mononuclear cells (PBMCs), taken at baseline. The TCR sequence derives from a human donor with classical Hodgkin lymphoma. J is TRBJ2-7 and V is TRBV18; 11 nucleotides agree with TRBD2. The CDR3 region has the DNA TGTGCCAGCTCAGCGGGACTAGCGGCCTCCTACGAGCAGTACTTC. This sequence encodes CASSAGLAASYEQYF.